This TCR beta chain is drawn from a study of CD8 T cells in ankylosing spondylitis (dated by TCRdb to between 2016 and 2019). In the study overall: The study set out to find disease-linked TCR variants by profiling T cell receptor beta repertoires in ankylosing spondylitis patients and healthy donors. The full study cohort was made up of about 24 ankylosing spondylitis patients and fewer than 120 healthy donors. Peripheral blood was sampled, and synovial fluid was additionally collected from ankylosing spondylitis patients. Study-wide conclusions, independent of this receptor: Some motif variants were previously reported in synovial fluid and blood of reactive arthritis patients, suggesting common disease-initiation mechanisms. Significant enrichment of the disease-linked clones was reported in matched synovial fluid samples from ankylosing spondylitis patients. Blood from ankylosing spondylitis patients appeared to be characterized by a TCR beta motif made up of several highly homologous amino acid variants. The disease-linked clones had a CD8+ phenotype and were found at relatively low frequencies in peripheral blood.

This clonotype occurred a few times. Its antigen is still unknown. There are no base qualities to consult, and no much larger clone falls within one base. From the germline V gene, CDR1 is SQVTM and CDR2 is ANQGSEA. The CDR3 runs 13 amino acids, cysteine and phenylalanine included. The entry retains the CDR3 DNA only, 39 bases that are in frame from base 1. V trim: 4 bases; J trim: 5 bases; unmatched bases: 2. The sequencer was an Illumina HiSeq 2500. Quantitative 5'-RACE with molecular barcodes was used to prepare TCR beta libraries. The study's own analysis went as follows. A new computational method based on a probabilistic model of VDJ rearrangement was used to identify disease-linked TCR variants. In TCRdb, the public reads were trimmed at Q25 with fastp and aligned with MiXCR, with productive beta chains retained. A single entry per CDR3 protein holds the most common genes and DNA from its merged rows. None of the V and J calls come from the authors' own analysis; TCRdb made them. The sample table shows tens of thousands of distinct CDR3 sequences, and around 25% are seen once. The ten most abundant clones make up around 56% of the sample.

The sample consisted of blood, either unsorted or a sorted T cell fraction (not recorded which). The chain was built from TRBV29-1 and TRBJ2-7; 13 central nucleotides agree with TRBD2. This TCR derives from a male donor with ankylosing spondylitis or in good health (not recorded which). The CDR3 region reads CSVGGLAGNEQYF. The DNA is as follows: TGCAGCGTTGGGGGACTAGCGGGAAACGAGCAGTACTTC.